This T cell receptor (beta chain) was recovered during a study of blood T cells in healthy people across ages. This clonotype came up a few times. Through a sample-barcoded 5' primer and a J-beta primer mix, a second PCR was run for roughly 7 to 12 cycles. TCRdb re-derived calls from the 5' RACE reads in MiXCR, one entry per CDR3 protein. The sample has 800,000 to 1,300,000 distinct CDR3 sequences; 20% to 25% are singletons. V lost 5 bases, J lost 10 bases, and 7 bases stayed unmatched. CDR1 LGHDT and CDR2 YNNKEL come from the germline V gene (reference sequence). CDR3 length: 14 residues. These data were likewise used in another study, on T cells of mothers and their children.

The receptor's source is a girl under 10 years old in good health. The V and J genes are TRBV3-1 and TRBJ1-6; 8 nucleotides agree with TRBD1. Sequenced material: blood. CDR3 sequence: CASSSDRGGSPLHF. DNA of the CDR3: TGTGCCAGCAGCTCCGACAGGGGTGGATCACCCCTCCACTTT.